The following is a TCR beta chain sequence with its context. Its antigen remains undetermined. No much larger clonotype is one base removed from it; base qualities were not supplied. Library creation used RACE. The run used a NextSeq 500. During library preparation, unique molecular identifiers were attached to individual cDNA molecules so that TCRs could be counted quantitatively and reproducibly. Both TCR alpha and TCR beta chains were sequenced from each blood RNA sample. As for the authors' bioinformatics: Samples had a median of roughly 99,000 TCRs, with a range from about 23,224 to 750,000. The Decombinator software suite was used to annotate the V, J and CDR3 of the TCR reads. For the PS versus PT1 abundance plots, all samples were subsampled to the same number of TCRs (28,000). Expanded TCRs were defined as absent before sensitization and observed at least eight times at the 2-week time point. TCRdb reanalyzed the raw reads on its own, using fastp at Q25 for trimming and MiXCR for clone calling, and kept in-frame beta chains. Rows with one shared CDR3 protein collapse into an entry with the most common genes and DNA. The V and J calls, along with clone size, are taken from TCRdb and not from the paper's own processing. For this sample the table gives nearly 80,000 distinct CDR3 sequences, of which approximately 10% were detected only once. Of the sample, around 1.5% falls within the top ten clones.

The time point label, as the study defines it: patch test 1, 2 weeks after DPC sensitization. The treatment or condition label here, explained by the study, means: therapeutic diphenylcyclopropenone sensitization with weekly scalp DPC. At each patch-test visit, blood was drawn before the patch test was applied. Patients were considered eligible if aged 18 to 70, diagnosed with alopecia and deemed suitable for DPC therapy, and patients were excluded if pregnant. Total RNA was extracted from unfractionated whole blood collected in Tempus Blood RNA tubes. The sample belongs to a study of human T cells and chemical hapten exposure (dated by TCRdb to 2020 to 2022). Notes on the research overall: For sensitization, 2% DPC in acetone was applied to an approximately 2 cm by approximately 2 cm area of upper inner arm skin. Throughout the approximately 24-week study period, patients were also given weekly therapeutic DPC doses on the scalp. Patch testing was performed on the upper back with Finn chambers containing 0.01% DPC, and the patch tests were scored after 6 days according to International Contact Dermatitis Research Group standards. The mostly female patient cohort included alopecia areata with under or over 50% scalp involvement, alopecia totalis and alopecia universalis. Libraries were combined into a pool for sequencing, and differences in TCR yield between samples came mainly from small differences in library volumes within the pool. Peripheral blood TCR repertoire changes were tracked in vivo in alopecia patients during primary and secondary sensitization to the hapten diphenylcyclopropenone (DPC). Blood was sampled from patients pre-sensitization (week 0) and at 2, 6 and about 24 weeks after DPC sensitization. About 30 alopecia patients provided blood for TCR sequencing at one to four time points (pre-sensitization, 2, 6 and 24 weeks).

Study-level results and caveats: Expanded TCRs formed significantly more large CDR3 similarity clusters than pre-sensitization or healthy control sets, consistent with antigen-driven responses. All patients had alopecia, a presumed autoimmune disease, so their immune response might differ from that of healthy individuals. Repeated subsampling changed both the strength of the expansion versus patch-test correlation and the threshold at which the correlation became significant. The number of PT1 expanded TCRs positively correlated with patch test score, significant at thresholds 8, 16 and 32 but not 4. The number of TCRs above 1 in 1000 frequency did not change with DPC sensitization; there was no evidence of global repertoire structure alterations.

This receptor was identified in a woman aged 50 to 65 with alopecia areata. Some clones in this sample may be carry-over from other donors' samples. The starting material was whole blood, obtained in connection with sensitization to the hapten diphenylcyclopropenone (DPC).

The DNA sequence follows: TGTGCCAGCAGTTACTCAACTAGCGGGAGATTGCGGAATGAGCAGTTCTTC. This codes for CASSYSTSGRLRNEQFF. The chain was built from TRBV6-5 and TRBJ2-1, and 11 bases in between align with TRBD2. Spanning cysteine to phenylalanine, the CDR3 consists of 17 amino acids. The entry retains the CDR3 DNA only, 51 bases that are in frame from base 1. V loses 0 bases at its end and J loses 7 bases; junction bases beyond the gene matches: 8. The germline V gene sets CDR1 to MNHEY and CDR2 to SVGAGI.